This T cell receptor (beta chain) was identified in a study of T cells in Graves' hyperthyroidism and ophthalmopathy. Study-wide findings and caveats: Median prediction lead before ophthalmopathy onset was about 6.7 months with the model. Stable hyperthyroidism and ophthalmopathy were separated using 13 V-J signatures.

Trimming stripped 5 bases from V and 1 base from J, with 12 bases between. CDR3 size: 14 residues. Germline CDR1 and CDR2: DFQATT and SNEGSKA (reference sequence). Newly diagnosed hyperthyroidism, duration under 2 months, in patients aged 18 to 65. Diagnostic assessment was based on clinical symptoms, serum thyroxine and TRAb, thyroid ultrasound and orbital computed tomography. This clonotype appeared many times. Antigen specificity is unknown. Amplified regions were TCR beta CDR3 sequences from RNA transcripts. TCR CDR3 regions were first amplified by RT-PCR with HTBI primers. TCRdb itself ran the multiplex PCR reads through MiXCR, one entry per CDR3 protein. The sample consists of about 420,000 distinct CDR3 sequences, around 14% of them appearing once.

This clonotype was sampled from a woman between 18 and 29 years old with Graves' hyperthyroidism. Sequencing used blood. The rearrangement uses TRBV20-1 and TRBJ1-5; D not certain. Here the CDR3 DNA reads TGCAGTGCTCCCCGGCCCGGGAGCAATCAGCCCCAGCATTTT. Its translation is CSAPRPGSNQPQHF.